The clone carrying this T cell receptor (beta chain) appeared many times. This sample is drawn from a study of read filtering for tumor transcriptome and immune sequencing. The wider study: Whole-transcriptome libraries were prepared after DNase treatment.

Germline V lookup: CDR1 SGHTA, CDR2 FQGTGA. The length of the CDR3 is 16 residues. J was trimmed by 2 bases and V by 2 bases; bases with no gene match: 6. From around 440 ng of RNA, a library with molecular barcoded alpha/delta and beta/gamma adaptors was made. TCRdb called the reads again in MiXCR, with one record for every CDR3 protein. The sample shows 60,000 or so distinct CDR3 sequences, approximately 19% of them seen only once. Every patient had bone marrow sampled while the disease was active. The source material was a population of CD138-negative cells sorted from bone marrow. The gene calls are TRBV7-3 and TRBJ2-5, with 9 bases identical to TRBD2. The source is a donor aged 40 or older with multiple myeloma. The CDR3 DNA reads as TGTGCCAGCAGCTTAGCTGGCGGGGGGGGACAAGAGACCCAGTACTTC. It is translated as CASSLAGGGGQETQYF.